Shown below are 4 T cell receptor beta chains from a single sample sequenced in a study of T cell changes during pregnancy in multiple sclerosis. Profiling relied on immunoSEQ multiplex PCR, and the TCRdb table lists in-frame clones only, not all of them. The repertoire holds 25,000 to 35,000 clones, with roughly 90% as singletons. The sequenced sample was CD8+ T cells from peripheral blood mononuclear cells, obtained in the first trimester of pregnancy. The source of these receptors is a female donor with multiple sclerosis, enrolled in a pregnancy study.

The chain carries TRBV11-2 and TRBJ2-1; D gene uncertain. The CDR3 is 15 residues long. Germline CDR1 is SGHAT and CDR2 is FQNNGV. Between the trimmed V and J ends, which lost 0 bases and 2 bases, there was a span of 8 bases. CDR3 in DNA: TGTGCCAGCAGCTTAGAGCTAGGTGCCTACAATGAGCAGTTCTTC. This encodes CASSLELGAYNEQFF.

This chain connects TRBV4-1 to TRBJ2-3; 8 nucleotides match TRBD1. Germline assignment: CDR1 MGHRA and CDR2 YSYEKL. After removal of 1 base from V and 4 bases from J, the junction contained 10 bases not matched to a gene. The CDR3 is made up of 17 amino acids. The CDR3 loop is CASSQGPTGEEADTQYF. The DNA of the CDR3 is TGCGCCAGCAGCCAAGGCCCGACAGGGGAAGAGGCAGATACGCAGTATTTT.

The rearrangement uses TRBV2 and TRBJ2-7; 8 bases match TRBD2. V shed 1 base, J shed 4 bases, and the junction held 9 bases outside the gene matches. The CDR3 covers 16 residues. The V gene's germline CDR1 is SNHLY and CDR2 FYNNEI. The CDR3 nucleotides are TGTGCCAGCAGTGAAGGGAGGGCGGGAGGTCTTTACGAGCAGTACTTC. Residues: CASSEGRAGGLYEQYF.

This sequence joins TRBV19 and TRBJ1-5, with D possibly matching TRBD1 (5 bases). The CDR3 runs to 15 residues. V was pared by 5 bases and J by 5 bases, with 16 bases between. Per germline, CDR1 LNHDA and CDR2 SQIVND (reference sequence). The CDR3, as DNA: TGTGCCAGTAGTCCGGGCGGGGGGGATTATCAGCCCCAGCATTTT. This translates into CASSPGGGDYQPQHF.